This T cell receptor beta chain was identified in a study of post-analysis software for immune sequencing data. For the study at large: Multiple sclerosis in the patients followed relapsing-remitting, secondary progressive and progressive-relapsing courses. Whole-study findings and limits: Normalized Chao1 diversity was significantly lower in multiple sclerosis patients than in controls. Same-batch preparations were strongly co-clustered by F measure.

This clonotype was detected ten times or more. Its antigen is currently unknown. Tagging with unique molecular identifiers was a feature of the TCR beta cDNA libraries. Around 460,000 cDNA molecules came from approximately 1 to 10 million T cells. TCRdb fed the PCR reads into MiXCR, producing one record per CDR3 protein. Here the sample spans approximately 690,000 distinct CDR3 sequences, about 60% being singletons. Sequenced sample: blood. The clonotype was recovered from a girl aged 2-10 years with multiple sclerosis.

CDR3 DNA: TGTGCCAGCAGCCCGACAGGGGGATATGGCTACACCTTC. This codes for CASSPTGGYGYTF. The chain recombines TRBV7-2 with TRBJ1-2, with 9 bases identical to TRBD1. The V gene's germline CDR1 is SGHTA and CDR2 FQGNSA. The J segment lost 5 bases and the V segment lost 5 bases, leaving 3 bases of the junction unmatched. The CDR3 is 13 residues long.